Following are 18 T cell receptor beta chains from one sample sequenced in a study of CD8+CD57+ T cells in acquired aplastic anemia. Patients sequenced had flow cytometry evidence of CD8+CD57+ cell expansion. The study profiled TCR beta VDJ and CDR3 using genomic DNA as template. TCRdb reprocessed the reads via MiXCR and lists one record per CDR3 protein. This repertoire shows 200,000 to 300,000 distinct CDR3 sequences, roughly 82% found once; its top ten account for roughly 42%. Sequencing was performed on sorted CD4+, CD8+, or CD8+CD57+ T cells (not recorded which) from PBMCs. The source of these receptors is a human donor with aplastic anemia.

J is TRBJ2-2 and V is TRBV9; D is undetermined. Trimming cost V 0 bases and J 3 bases, with 9 bases left between them. The germline V gene has CDR1 SGDLS and CDR2 YYNGEE. The length of the CDR3 is 15 residues. The DNA for the CDR3 is TGTGCCAGCAGCGTAGATGACCCCGACACCGGGGAGCTGTTTTTT. Its protein is CASSVDDPDTGELFF.

As concerns this clonotype: No conserved phenylalanine or tryptophan is present at the end of the CDR3, so a read error is the likely explanation. The DNA is omitted, as the CDR3 cannot be located on it reliably, and the CDR3 follows TCRdb's listing. The V call is TRBV2, the J call TRBJ1-1; the D segment call TRBD1 is taken from the table without a DNA check. Germline assignment: CDR1 SNHLY and CDR2 FYNNEI. The CDR3 is 15 amino acids in total, end residues counted. The chain's CDR3 is CASSDAYRDQPQHFV.

This clonotype has a count of ten or more. This rearrangement joins TRBV6-2 or TRBV6-3 to TRBJ2-7; 9 bases align to TRBD1. The germline V gene has CDR1 MNHEY and CDR2 SVGEGT. There are 14 residues in the CDR3. Trimming at V came to 4 bases and at J to 5 bases, leaving 6 bases not matched to a gene. The CDR3 bases are TGTGCCAGCAGTTTCAGGGACAGGGAGGACGAGCAGTACTTC. It is translated as CASSFRDREDEQYF.

As for this clonotype: At one end, the junction sequence differs from germline, possibly due to a read error. J is TRBJ2-5 and V is TRBV7-2, with D tentatively TRBD1 or TRBD2 (5 bases each). CDR1 and CDR2 (germline): SGHTA, FQGNSA. The CDR3 has 14 amino acids. This chain's CDR3 is CASRRGEDHTPQHF. DNA of the CDR3: TGTGCCAGCAGGAGGGGCGAGGATCACACCCCTCAGCATTTC.

J is TRBJ2-7 and V is TRBV2, with 14 positions matching TRBD2. Losses at the gene ends were 7 bases for V and 11 bases for J; bases not matched to a gene: 7. This CDR3 contains 13 residues. CDR1 is SNHLY and CDR2 is FYNNEI in the germline V gene. Here the CDR3 DNA reads TGTGCCAGCAAGACTAGCGGGAGGGTGATGGAGTACTTC. Translated: CASKTSGRVMEYF.

The J gene is TRBJ2-5, the V gene TRBV11-3; D not certain. The CDR3 consists of 12 residues. Per the germline V gene, CDR1 is SGHNT and CDR2 is YENEEA. The V and J ends lost 1 base and 9 bases respectively, with 9 bases between them. CDR3 protein: CASSLALKAQYF. The CDR3 DNA is TGTGCCAGCAGCTTAGCTCTGAAGGCCCAGTACTTC.

In this sample, this clonotype turned up a few times. The chain has TRBV13 and TRBJ2-1, with TRBD2 as a possible D gene (7 bases). CDR1 PRHDT and CDR2 FYEKMQ come from the germline V gene (reference sequence). The CDR3 is 15 residues long. V gave up 1 base and J gave up 5 bases, with 12 bases separating them. CDR3 amino acids: CASSLEGGGNNEQFF. The CDR3 nucleotides are TGTGCCAGCAGCTTAGAGGGGGGGGGAAACAATGAGCAGTTCTTC.

The genes are TRBV7-9 and TRBJ2-7, with unresolved D. The CDR3 is 17 residues long. Trimming stripped 11 bases from V and 4 bases from J, with 30 bases between. The V gene's germline CDR1 is SEHNR and CDR2 FQNEAQ (reference sequence). The CDR3 sequence is CAYEVSASEPTQYEQYV. CDR3 in DNA: TGTGCCTACGAGGTATCGGCGTCCGAACCGACCCAGTACGAGCAGTACGTC.

This clonotype was recorded only once. J is TRBJ2-7 and V is TRBV9; D gene unclear. This CDR3 region has 14 residues. Germline V lookup: CDR1 SGDLS, CDR2 YYNGEE. V was pared by 0 bases and J by 7 bases, with 14 bases between. CDR3 sequence reads: CASSVGASTWEQYV. DNA for the CDR3: TGTGCCAGCAGCGTAGGGGCCAGTACGTGGGAGCAGTACGTC.

Concerning this clonotype: The junction does not match germline at one end; this may be a read error. This chain joins TRBV2 and TRBJ2-2; TRBD1 is a possible D gene (7 bases). Per germline, CDR1 SNHLY and CDR2 FYNNEI. The CDR3 sequence is 12 residues long. The CDR3 spells CASSVGGGDLYF. Written as DNA, the CDR3 is TGTGCCAGCAGCGTAGGGGGCGGGGATCTGTATTTT.

The chain recombines TRBV9 with TRBJ1-4, with TRBD1 matching 7 bases. The J segment lost 15 bases and the V segment lost 4 bases, leaving 18 bases of the junction unmatched. Per germline, CDR1 SGDLS and CDR2 YYNGEE. The CDR3 runs to 15 residues. The CDR3, as DNA: TGTGCCAGCAGCCTACAGGGGCTCCACCGCACTGAAGTGTTTTTT. Translating gives CASSLQGLHRTEVFF.

With regard to this clonotype: Because the CDR3's place on the DNA is in doubt, the DNA is left out and the CDR3 is given as listed by TCRdb. The V call is TRBV2, the J call TRBJ1-1; the D call of TRBD1 is as the table states it, not checked on the DNA. The CDR3 adds up to 17 amino acids, both ends counted. The germline V gene has CDR1 SNHLY and CDR2 FYNNEI. CDR3 in amino acids: CASGDGGTDTQYFGACF.

This clonotype appeared a few times. The J gene is TRBJ2-7, the V gene TRBV7-9, with a possible D match to TRBD1 (6 bases). V was cut by 0 bases and J by 4 bases, with 13 bases left in between. Per the germline V gene, CDR1 is SEHNR and CDR2 is FQNEAQ (reference sequence). The CDR3 spans 15 residues. The CDR3 region is CASSLAQGSNYEQYF. For the CDR3, the DNA is TGTGCCAGCAGCTTAGCTCAGGGGAGTAATTACGAGCAGTACTTC.

V gene TRBV4-2 combines with J gene TRBJ2-5; TRBD1 matches 8 bases. The CDR3 consists of 14 residues. V was pared by 5 bases and J by 9 bases, with 11 bases of the junction left unmatched. Germline CDR1 LGHNA, CDR2 YNFKEQ. The CDR3 DNA is TGTGCCAGCAGCTTGGGGACAGGTTGGGAGGCCCAGTACTTC. This sequence encodes CASSLGTGWEAQYF.

The V and J genes are TRBV4-3 and TRBJ1-1; no reliable D call. V dropped 3 bases and J dropped 4 bases, with 9 bases sitting between them. CDR3 size: 13 residues. CDR1 LGHNA and CDR2 YSLEER come from the germline V gene. The CDR3 sequence: CASSQRVGTEAFF. The CDR3 region has the DNA TGCGCCAGCAGCCAGAGGGTGGGCACTGAAGCTTTCTTT.

The chain couples TRBV19 to TRBJ1-6; D ambiguous. Trimming shortened V by 6 bases and J by 8 bases, and 11 bases separated the two germline ends. The length of the CDR3 is 13 residues. From germline, CDR1 is LNHDA and CDR2 SQIVND (reference sequence). In nucleotides, the CDR3 is TGTGCCAGTAGCTGGGGTGGAGATTCACCCCTCCACTTT. The encoded protein is CASSWGGDSPLHF.

Comments on this clonotype: The CDR3 ends on some other residue instead of the conserved phenylalanine or tryptophan, so this is likely a read error. The limits of the CDR3 on the DNA are not certain, so only TCRdb's listed CDR3 is given. The chain is built from TRBV7-6 and TRBJ1-1; the table's D call, TRBD1, was not checked against the DNA. CDR1 SGHVS and CDR2 FNYEAQ come from the germline V gene. The CDR3 is 13 amino acids in total, end residues counted. The CDR3 reads CASSFPHGSKEIL.

CDR3 in amino acids: CASSAVATTQYF. The DNA for the CDR3 is TGTGCCAGCAGTGCAGTAGCTACGACCCAGTACTTC. This chain links TRBV7-4 with TRBJ2-5; no reliable D call. V was shortened by 6 bases and J by 7 bases, with 12 bases between the two germline ends. CDR1 SGHVT and CDR2 SQSDAQ come from the germline V gene. The CDR3 is made up of 12 amino acids. Full variable domain (missing parts from reference TRBV7-4 and TRBJ2-5): GAGVSQSPRYKVAKRGRDVALRCDSISGHVTLYWYRQTLGQGSEVLTYSQSDAQRDKSGRPSGRFSAERPERSVSTLKIQRTEQGDSAVYLCASSAVATTQYFGPGTRLLVL.